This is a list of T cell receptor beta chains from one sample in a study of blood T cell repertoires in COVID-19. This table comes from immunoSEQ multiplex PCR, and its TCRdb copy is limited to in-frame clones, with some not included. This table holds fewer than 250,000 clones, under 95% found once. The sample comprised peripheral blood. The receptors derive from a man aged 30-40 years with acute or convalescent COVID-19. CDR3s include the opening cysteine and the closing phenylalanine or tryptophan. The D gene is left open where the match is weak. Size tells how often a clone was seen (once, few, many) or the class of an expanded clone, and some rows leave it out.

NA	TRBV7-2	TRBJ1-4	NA	CASSLRSLNEKLFF	TGTGCCAGCAGCTTACGTAGCCTTAATGAAAAACTGTTTTTT
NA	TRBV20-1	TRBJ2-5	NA	CSALQETQYF	TGCAGTGCTCTTCAAGAGACCCAGTACTTC
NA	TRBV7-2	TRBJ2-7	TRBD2	CASSFWTSGNYEQYF	TGTGCCAGCAGCTTTTGGACTAGCGGGAACTACGAGCAGTACTTC
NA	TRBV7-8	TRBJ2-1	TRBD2	CASSQAGASSYNEQFF	TGTGCCAGCAGTCAAGCGGGGGCAAGCTCCTACAATGAGCAGTTCTTC
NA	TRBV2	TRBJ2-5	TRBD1	CASSDGDRGRGETQYF	TGTGCCAGCAGTGATGGGGACAGGGGGCGCGGGGAGACCCAGTACTTC
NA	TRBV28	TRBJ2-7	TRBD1	CASSPSGTGVYEQYF	TGTGCCAGCAGCCCCTCCGGGACAGGGGTCTACGAGCAGTACTTC
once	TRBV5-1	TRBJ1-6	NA	CASKDNTGYSPLHF	TGCGCCAGCAAGGATAACACGGGATATTCACCCCTCCACTTT
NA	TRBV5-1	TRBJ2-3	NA	CASSPDNTDTQYF	TGCGCCAGCAGCCCGGACAACACAGATACGCAGTATTTT
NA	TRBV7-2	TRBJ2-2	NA	CASSLLGGAVTGELFF	TGTGCCAGCAGCCTCCTCGGGGGAGCAGTCACCGGGGAGCTGTTTTTT
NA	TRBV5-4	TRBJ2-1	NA	CASSFDRSSYNEQFF	TGTGCCAGCAGCTTTGACCGGAGCTCCTACAATGAGCAGTTCTTC
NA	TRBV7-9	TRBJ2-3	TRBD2	CASLKREGPTDTQYF	TGTGCCAGCTTAAAACGGGAGGGCCCCACAGATACGCAGTATTTT
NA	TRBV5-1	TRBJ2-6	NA	CASSVGLGANVLTF	TGCGCCAGCAGCGTGGGGCTTGGGGCCAACGTCCTGACTTTC
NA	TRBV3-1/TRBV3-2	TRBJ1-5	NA	CASSPGNQPQHF	TGTGCCAGCAGCCCGGGCAATCAGCCCCAGCATTTT
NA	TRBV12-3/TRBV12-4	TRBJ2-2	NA	CASSYHRAGELFF	TGTGCCAGCAGTTATCACAGGGCCGGGGAGCTGTTTTTT
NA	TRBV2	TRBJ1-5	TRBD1	CASRRGQENQPQHF	TGTGCCAGCAGAAGAGGACAGGAGAATCAGCCCCAGCATTTT
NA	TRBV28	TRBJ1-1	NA	CASSSPTVSKAFF	TGTGCCAGCAGTTCTCCGACAGTTAGCAAAGCTTTCTTT
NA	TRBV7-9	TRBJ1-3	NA	CASSQRTFTRGNTIYF	TGTGCCAGCAGCCAAAGGACTTTCACGAGGGGAAACACCATATATTTT
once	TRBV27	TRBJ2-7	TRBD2	CASSFKGPGTSGSSYEQYF	TGTGCCAGCAGTTTCAAAGGTCCAGGGACTAGCGGGAGTAGCTACGAGCAGTACTTC
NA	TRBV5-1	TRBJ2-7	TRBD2	CASSLLAGAQEQYF	TGCGCCAGCAGCTTACTAGCGGGAGCGCAGGAGCAGTACTTC
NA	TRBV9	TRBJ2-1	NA	CASSARGNNEQFF	TGTGCCAGCAGCGCCCGAGGTAACAATGAGCAGTTCTTC
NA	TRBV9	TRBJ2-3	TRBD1	CASSDKHSLGDRADTQYF	TGTGCCAGCAGCGACAAACACTCCCTAGGGGACAGGGCAGATACGCAGTATTTT
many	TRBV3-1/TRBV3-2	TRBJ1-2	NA	CASSPSPGVYGYTF	TGTGCCAGCAGCCCCTCCCCAGGGGTCTATGGCTACACCTTC
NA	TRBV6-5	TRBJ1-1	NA	CASSHDGLRNTEAFF	TGTGCCAGCAGCCACGACGGACTAAGGAACACTGAAGCTTTCTTT
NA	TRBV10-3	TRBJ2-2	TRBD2	CAISGLGGREREFCWELFF	TGTGCCATCAGTGGCCTGGGGGGACGGGAGCGGGAGTTCTGCTGGGAGCTGTTTTTT
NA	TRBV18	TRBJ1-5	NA	CASSPLSNQPQHF	TGTGCCAGCTCACCATTAAGCAATCAGCCCCAGCATTTT
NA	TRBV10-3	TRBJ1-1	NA	CAISESLLTEAFF	TGTGCCATCAGTGAGTCCCTGTTGACTGAAGCTTTCTTT
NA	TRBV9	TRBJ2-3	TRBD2	CASSGHGGTTSTDTQYF	TGTGCCAGCAGCGGTCACGGGGGGACTACTAGCACAGATACGCAGTATTTT
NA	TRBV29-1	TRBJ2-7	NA	CSVRHRLSYEQYF	TGCAGCGTTCGACATCGGCTCTCCTACGAGCAGTACTTC
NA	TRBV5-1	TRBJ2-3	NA	CASSLGAGAKRDTQYF	TGCGCCAGCAGCTTAGGTGCAGGGGCGAAAAGAGATACGCAGTATTTT
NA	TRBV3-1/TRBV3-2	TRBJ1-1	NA	CASSQYGEITEAFF	TGTGCCAGCAGCCAGTATGGGGAGATCACTGAAGCTTTCTTT
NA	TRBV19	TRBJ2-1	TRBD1	CASSEGAVDEQFF	TGTGCCAGTAGTGAGGGGGCTGTCGATGAGCAGTTCTTC
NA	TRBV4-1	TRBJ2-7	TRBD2	CASSQLAGEYEQYF	TGCGCCAGCAGCCAACTAGCGGGAGAGTACGAGCAGTACTTC
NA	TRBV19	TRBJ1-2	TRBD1	CASTYVDRGFSGYTF	TGTGCCAGTACCTACGTCGACAGGGGGTTCAGCGGCTACACCTTC
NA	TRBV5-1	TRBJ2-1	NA	CASSLSRGLAYNEQFF	TGCGCCAGCAGCTTGTCTCGAGGGCTAGCCTACAATGAGCAGTTCTTC
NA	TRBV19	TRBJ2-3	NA	CASGDRGKRTDTQYF	TGTGCCAGTGGAGATCGGGGAAAGAGGACAGATACGCAGTATTTT
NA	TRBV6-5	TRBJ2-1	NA	CASRSSGGNEQFF	TGTGCCAGCAGATCTTCCGGGGGCAATGAGCAGTTCTTC
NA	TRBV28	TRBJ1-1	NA	CASSLGGRATEAFF	TGTGCCAGCAGTTTAGGAGGGCGGGCCACTGAAGCTTTCTTT
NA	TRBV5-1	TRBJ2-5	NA	CASSLVVRGTGETQYF	TGCGCCAGCAGCTTGGTAGTTCGGGGGACGGGTGAGACCCAGTACTTC
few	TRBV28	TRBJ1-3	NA	CASFPAGVTGNTIYF	TGTGCCTCGTTCCCGGCCGGGGTGACTGGAAACACCATATATTTT
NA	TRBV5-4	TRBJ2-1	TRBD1	CASRKWTGQGTEQFF	TGTGCCAGCAGGAAGTGGACAGGGCAAGGGACTGAGCAGTTCTTC
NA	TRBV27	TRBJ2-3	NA	CASSLRPGFGTDTQYF	TGTGCCAGCAGTCTTCGTCCGGGGTTCGGCACAGATACGCAGTATTTT
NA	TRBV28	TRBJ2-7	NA	CASSSPTYEQYF	TGTGCCAGCAGTTCCCCTACCTACGAGCAGTACTTC
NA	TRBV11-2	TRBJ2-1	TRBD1	CASSNRPGQGRGVINEQFF	TGTGCCAGCAGCAACAGACCGGGACAGGGGCGGGGGGTGATCAATGAGCAGTTCTTC
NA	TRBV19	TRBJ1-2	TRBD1	CASTRTGAINYGYTF	TGTGCCAGTACTCGGACAGGGGCGATTAACTATGGCTACACCTTC
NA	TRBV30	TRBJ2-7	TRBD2	CAWMGLAGTGEQYF	TGTGCCTGGATGGGACTAGCGGGGACGGGCGAGCAGTACTTC
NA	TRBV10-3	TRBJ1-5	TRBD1	CAIRGTGNQPQHF	TGTGCCATCAGGGGGACAGGGAATCAGCCCCAGCATTTT
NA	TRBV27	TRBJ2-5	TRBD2	CASNVLAGNVETQYF	TGTGCCAGCAATGTCCTAGCGGGGAATGTCGAGACCCAGTACTTC
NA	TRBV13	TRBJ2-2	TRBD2	CASSLTSGVGELFF	TGTGCCAGCAGCTTGACTAGCGGGGTTGGGGAGCTGTTTTTT
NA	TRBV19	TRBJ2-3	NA	CASNAGGADTQYF	TGTGCCAGTAACGCCGGGGGAGCAGATACGCAGTATTTT
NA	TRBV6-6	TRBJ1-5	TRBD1	CASALDRGYQPQHF	TGTGCCAGCGCCCTGGACAGGGGGTATCAGCCCCAGCATTTT
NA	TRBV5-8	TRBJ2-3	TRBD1	CASSLRDRLTDTQYF	TGTGCCAGCAGCCTCCGGGACAGACTCACAGATACGCAGTATTTT